Below, 30 T cell receptor beta chains from the same sample are listed, as sequenced in a study of regulatory T cells in long-lasting Graves disease. In building TCR beta libraries, iRepertoire HTBI primers were used together with Arm-PCR of CDR3 regions. One entry per CDR3 protein results from TCRdb running MiXCR on the multiplex PCR reads. The table lists more than 300,000 distinct CDR3 sequences, roughly a fifth of them singletons. The time point here: persistent/refractory GD, antithyroid drugs over 5 years with positive TRAb. Making the TCR library involved RNA that had been extracted from PBMCs. The starting material was peripheral blood mononuclear cells (PBMCs), obtained when the disease was refractory, from a patient treated with antithyroid drugs. The source is a female donor with Graves disease.

This clonotype was seen a handful of times. The chain recombines TRBV7-9 with TRBJ1-2, with D possibly TRBD1 on 5 matching bases. This CDR3 has 15 amino acids. V gave up 1 base and J gave up 6 bases, with 15 bases separating them. Per germline, CDR1 SEHNR and CDR2 FQNEAQ (reference sequence). CDR3 residues: CASSLGDWGTDGYTF. The CDR3 region has the DNA TGTGCCAGCAGCTTAGGAGACTGGGGGACGGATGGCTACACCTTC.

The J gene is TRBJ1-6, the V gene TRBV5-1; no clear D gene. V was pared by 0 bases and J by 10 bases, with 17 bases between. The CDR3 runs 16 residues. The germline gives CDR1 SGHRS, CDR2 YFSETQ. CDR3 DNA: TGCGCCAGCAGCTTGGTTTGGGAGCTCGGGGTCTCACCCCTCCACTTT. Its translation: CASSLVWELGVSPLHF.

At least ten counts were recorded for this clonotype. The chain uses TRBV28 and TRBJ2-7; D unresolved. CDR3 length: 12 amino acids. Trimming removed 3 bases at V and 4 bases at J, with 7 bases between. The V gene's germline CDR1 is MDHEN and CDR2 SYDVKM. CDR3 coding DNA: TGTGCCAGCAGTTTCGGAACGTACGAGCAGTACTTC. Its protein is CASSFGTYEQYF.

As to this clonotype: Given a much more abundant clone one base away, this may be a read error. V is TRBV28 and J is TRBJ1-4; tentatively, D is TRBD1 (5 bases). Deletions cut 6 bases from V and 1 base from J, with 12 bases between. There are 15 residues in the CDR3. Germline values: CDR1 MDHEN, CDR2 SYDVKM. The CDR3 nucleotides read TGTGCCAGCAGCTCCCCGGGGGGAACTAATGAAAAACTGTTTTTT. Its protein is CASSSPGGTNEKLFF.

CDR3: CASSLEGGGGNQPQHF. The CDR3 bases are TGTGCCAGCAGCTTAGAAGGGGGGGGAGGCAATCAGCCCCAGCATTTT. The V call is TRBV7-2, the J call TRBJ1-5, with D perhaps matching TRBD1 (6 bases). Between the trimmed V and J ends, which lost 1 base and 2 bases, there was a span of 12 bases. This CDR3 has 16 amino acids. Germline values: CDR1 SGHTA, CDR2 FQGNSA.

The chain uses TRBV18 and TRBJ2-5; D not resolved. The CDR3 sequence is 16 residues long. V was trimmed by 1 base and J by 5 bases, leaving 17 bases between them. The V gene's germline CDR1 is KGHSH and CDR2 LQKENI. In DNA, the CDR3 is TGTGCCAGCTCACCACGGCAGGAAATTTTCGGGGAGACCCAGTACTTC. This gives the protein CASSPRQEIFGETQYF.

This clonotype was seen more than once but under ten times. V and J are TRBV19 and TRBJ1-1; D is possibly TRBD1 (6 bases). This CDR3 spans 14 amino acids. V shed 5 bases and J shed 4 bases, with 14 bases lying between them. Germline CDR1 and CDR2: LNHDA and SQIVND (reference sequence). CDR3 coding DNA: TGTGCCAGTAGTGTCCTAGACAGGTTCACTGAAGCTTTCTTT. Protein sequence: CASSVLDRFTEAFF. Variable domain in full (rest from reference TRBV19 and TRBJ1-1): DGGITQSPKYLFRKEGQNVTLSCEQNLNHDAMYWYRQDPGQGLRLIYYSQIVNDFQKGDIAEGYSVSREKKESFPLTVTSAQKNPTAFYLCASSVLDRFTEAFFGQGTRLTVV.

Many counts were recorded for this clonotype. This chain links TRBV5-1 with TRBJ2-7; 7 bases are a match to TRBD2. Germline CDR1 reads SGHRS; CDR2 reads YFSETQ. The J segment lost 5 bases and the V segment lost 5 bases, leaving 13 bases of the junction unmatched. The CDR3 covers 15 residues. CDR3 amino acids: CASSRGDLSPHEQYF. As DNA, the CDR3 is TGCGCCAGCAGTCGGGGGGACTTATCACCTCACGAGCAGTACTTC.

This clonotype was found many times. The V call is TRBV2, the J call TRBJ2-2; D is undetermined. The CDR3 contains 15 residues. Germline V gives CDR1 SNHLY, CDR2 FYNNEI. Trimming left V 3 bases short and J 7 bases short, with 15 bases between. CDR3 coding DNA: TGTGCCAGCAGTGAGATGGCAGGTCGGAGCGGGGAGCTGTTTTTT. Translating gives CASSEMAGRSGELFF.

This clonotype turned up a few times. The V call is TRBV6-1, the J call TRBJ1-4; maybe TRBD1 (6 bases). The length of the CDR3 is 14 residues. CDR1 and CDR2 from the germline V gene are MNHNS and SASEGT. Trimming removed 5 bases from V and 8 bases from J, with 15 bases in between. CDR3 loop: CASSNTGRLEKLFF. The CDR3 coding sequence is TGTGCCAGCAGTAATACAGGGAGGTTGGAAAAACTGTTTTTT.

Ten or more counts support this clonotype. The rearrangement uses TRBV7-2 and TRBJ1-5; TRBD1 is a possible D gene (6 bases). This CDR3 contains 15 residues. Germline V CDR1 and CDR2: SGHTA, FQGNSA. The V gene lost 6 bases and the J gene lost 1 base, with 13 bases spanning the gap. This CDR3 reads CASSLAGASNQPQHF. In DNA form, the CDR3 reads TGTGCCAGCAGTTTGGCGGGGGCGAGCAATCAGCCCCAGCATTTT.

This clonotype was detected a few times. This chain connects TRBV24-1 to TRBJ1-5; 7 nucleotides match TRBD1. The junction had 3 bases not matched to a gene; V was cut back by 4 bases and J by 4 bases. Germline V gene lookup returns CDR1 KGHDR and CDR2 SFDVKD. The CDR3 sequence is 14 residues long. This CDR3 is CATSEPTGNQPQHF. CDR3 sequence (DNA): TGTGCCACCAGTGAACCGACAGGGAATCAGCCCCAGCATTTT.

The chain carries TRBV3-1 and TRBJ2-7, with a tentative D call TRBD1 (7 bases). CDR1 is LGHDT, CDR2 YNNKEL, per germline (reference sequence). With 3 bases removed from V and 6 bases from J, the gap between germline ends came to 21 bases. The CDR3 consists of 16 residues. The CDR3: CASSHPGGTGVGEQYF. CDR3 DNA sequence: TGTGCCAGCAGCCATCCCGGGGGAACAGGGGTCGGCGAGCAGTACTTC.

This clonotype was counted ten times or more. V is TRBV29-1 and J is TRBJ1-1, with D perhaps matching TRBD1 (5 bases). The CDR3 contains 12 residues. In germline, CDR1 is SQVTM, CDR2 ANQGSEA. Trimming removed 6 bases at V and 1 base at J, with 9 bases between. CDR3 in DNA: TGCAGCGTATACGACAGGAACACTGAAGCTTTCTTT. Translating gives CSVYDRNTEAFF. Complete variable domain (other parts from reference TRBV29-1 and TRBJ1-1): SAVISQKPSRDICQRGTSLTIQCQVDSQVTMMFWYRQQPGQSLTLIATANQGSEATYESGFVIDKFPISRPNLTFSTLTVSNMSPEDSSIYLCSVYDRNTEAFFGQGTRLTVV.

This clonotype was detected ten times or more. V and J are TRBV28 and TRBJ1-2; D not resolved. Germline V gene sequence: CDR1 MDHEN, CDR2 SYDVKM. The CDR3 has 13 residues. The V end lost 2 bases, the J end lost 8 bases, and 12 bases lay between the germline ends. The CDR3 DNA reads as TGTGCCAGCAGTTTAGGAGGGCGTAGGGGCTACACCTTC. This codes for CASSLGGRRGYTF.

The chain joins TRBV19 to TRBJ1-1, with 9 bases identical to TRBD1. Per germline, CDR1 LNHDA and CDR2 SQIVND (reference sequence). The CDR3 totals 17 residues. J gave up 1 base and V 6 bases, and 12 bases lay outside the gene matches. CDR3 bases: TGTGCCAGTAGACTCGGAGGACAGGGGATAAGGAACACTGAAGCTTTCTTT. Translating it yields CASRLGGQGIRNTEAFF.

This sequence joins TRBV20-1 and TRBJ1-2; D unclear. V was clipped by 0 bases and J by 8 bases, with 16 bases between them. Per germline, CDR1 DFQATT and CDR2 SNEGSKA (reference sequence). This CDR3 has 14 amino acids. The CDR3 DNA is TGCAGTGCTAGAGAACCCTCTTTTACATGGGGCTACACCTTC. It specifies CSAREPSFTWGYTF.

This clonotype was counted at least ten times. The chain couples TRBV29-1 to TRBJ1-1; D gene ambiguous. Germline CDR1 SQVTM, CDR2 ANQGSEA. Trimming took 7 bases from V and 2 from J, leaving 11 bases between them. The CDR3 is made up of 12 amino acids. The CDR3: CSAIFGNTEAFF. The CDR3 bases are TGCAGCGCAATATTCGGCAACACTGAAGCTTTCTTT.

This clonotype was counted at least ten times. With a much larger clone just one base away, this may be a read error. The chain uses TRBV7-8 and TRBJ2-5, with D uncertain. This CDR3 spans 11 amino acids. The V end was cut by 2 bases, the J end by 5 bases, with 3 bases between. Germline-derived CDR1 and CDR2 are SGHVS and FQNEAQ. CDR3 in DNA: TGTGCCAGCAGCTTATGGGAGACCCAGTACTTC. Its translation is CASSLWETQYF.

This rearrangement joins TRBV11-1 to TRBJ2-1; TRBD1 agrees at 8 bases. Trimming cost V 5 bases and J 0 bases; bases outside gene matches: 3. Germline V lookup: CDR1 SGHAT, CDR2 FQDESV (reference sequence). The CDR3 has 15 residues. The DNA of the CDR3 is TGTGCCAGCAGCCGACAGGGGAGCTCCTACAATGAGCAGTTCTTC. Translated, it gives CASSRQGSSYNEQFF.

This clonotype has just a few counts. The rearrangement links TRBV20-1 to TRBJ1-1; TRBD1 matches at 8 bases. The trim removed 1 base at V and 3 bases at J, leaving 7 bases unmatched. Germline values: CDR1 DFQATT, CDR2 SNEGSKA (reference sequence). The CDR3 extends over 15 amino acids. The CDR3 DNA sequence: TGCAGTGCTAGAGCCGGACAGGGCGTGTACACTGAAGCTTTCTTT. It yields the protein CSARAGQGVYTEAFF.

The gene calls are TRBV27 and TRBJ2-7; D tentatively reads TRBD1 or TRBD2 (5 bases each). The CDR3 runs to 15 residues. Deletions cut 4 bases from V and 3 bases from J, with 16 bases between. The germline V gene encodes CDR1 MNHEY and CDR2 SMNVEV (reference sequence). CDR3 protein: CASSSRGPQGYEQYF. DNA of the CDR3: TGTGCCAGCAGTTCTCGGGGACCTCAGGGCTACGAGCAGTACTTC.

This clonotype has ten or more counts. The rearrangement uses TRBV12-3 or TRBV12-4 and TRBJ1-2; D gene ambiguous. The CDR3 loop spans 15 amino acids. V lost 3 bases, J lost 2 bases, and 13 bases lay in between. The CDR3 reads CASSFRKGGNYGYTF. The CDR3 DNA reads as TGTGCCAGCAGTTTTCGAAAGGGTGGGAACTATGGCTACACCTTC.

Only a few counts were recorded for this clonotype. V is TRBV2 and J is TRBJ2-2; 10 bases map to TRBD2. V trimming: 2 bases; J trimming: 6 bases; junction bases outside the gene matches: 6. CDR1 and CDR2 (germline): SNHLY, FYNNEI. The CDR3 has 16 residues. CDR3 nucleotides: TGTGCCAGCAGTGAACCAGCGGGAGGGAGAGCCGGGGAGCTGTTTTTT. Translating it yields CASSEPAGGRAGELFF.

This clonotype has ten or more counts. V and J are TRBV10-2 and TRBJ1-1; TRBD1 matches 8 bases. V was pared by 3 bases and J by 2 bases, with 2 bases of the junction left unmatched. There are 14 residues in the CDR3. CDR1 WSHSY and CDR2 SAAADI come from the germline V gene. Here the CDR3 reads CASSDGTGNTEAFF. In DNA form, the CDR3 reads TGCGCCAGCAGTGATGGGACAGGCAACACTGAAGCTTTCTTT.

V is TRBV7-2 and J is TRBJ1-3; D not resolved. CDR1 is SGHTA, CDR2 FQGNSA, per germline. Trimming cost V 5 bases and J 0 bases, with 14 bases left between them. The CDR3 runs to 16 residues. The DNA of the CDR3 is TGTGCCAGCAGCCCGCGGTTAGGCGTCTCTGGAAACACCATATATTTT. Residues: CASSPRLGVSGNTIYF.

Here the CDR3 DNA reads TGTGCCAGCAGTTTTACCCGGGACGACCAAGAGACCCAGTACTTC. Its protein is CASSFTRDDQETQYF. The chain couples TRBV12-3 or TRBV12-4 to TRBJ2-5; the D gene could be TRBD1 or TRBD2 (5 bases each). This CDR3 has 15 amino acids. V was cut by 3 bases and J by 0 bases, with 11 bases left in between.

This clonotype was seen once. Being one base from a much bigger clone, this may be a read error. The chain joins TRBV29-1 to TRBJ2-7, with a weak D call TRBD2 (5 bases). The CDR3 spans 14 residues. Germline V gives CDR1 SQVTM, CDR2 ANQGSEA. The CDR3 nucleotides read TGCAGTGCTAATCGCGGTAGCGTGAGCTACGAGCAGTACTTC. Translation: CSANRGSVSYEQYF.

This clonotype occurred a few times. V and J are TRBV7-9 and TRBJ1-4; D is unclear. CDR3 length: 16 residues. V shed 4 bases and J shed 4 bases, with 16 bases lying between them. Germline V gene sequence: CDR1 SEHNR, CDR2 FQNEAQ (reference sequence). CDR3 nucleotide sequence: TGTGCCAGCAGCTATACGAATCGGGCCCTTAATGAAAAACTGTTTTTT. It yields the protein CASSYTNRALNEKLFF.

The gene calls are TRBV29-1 and TRBJ1-1; the D is unclear. Trimming stripped 7 bases from V and 4 bases from J, with 10 bases between. The CDR3 consists of 11 residues. Germline lookup yields CDR1 SQVTM and CDR2 ANQGSEA. The CDR3 bases are TGCAGCGCACACGAGGGCACTGAAGCTTTCTTT. Translated: CSAHEGTEAFF.